The T cell receptor (beta chain) under discussion was sequenced for a study of regulatory T cells in long-lasting Graves disease. The table lists this clonotype with many counts. What it binds is unknown. Germline-derived CDR1 and CDR2 are MDHEN and SYDVKM. The J segment lost 8 bases and the V segment lost 1 base, leaving 9 bases of the junction unmatched. The CDR3 spans 16 residues. The study's findings and limits: Among persistent patients, a larger number of public clonotypes were shared (roughly 2,700) than among newly diagnosed patients (around 980). Graves' patients with persistent disease showed TCR diversity lower than patients newly diagnosed.

As for time point: persistent/refractory GD, antithyroid drugs over 5 years with positive TRAb. Generation of the TCR library employed RNA extracted from PBMCs. American Thyroid Association guidelines defined Graves' disease diagnosis. The patients were enrolled through endocrinology in Xi'an, China. Arm-PCR with iRepertoire HTBI primers amplified the CDR3 regions for these TCR beta libraries. MiXCR, applied by TCRdb to the multiplex PCR reads, yields one record per CDR3 protein. The table records about 470,000 distinct CDR3 sequences, around 21% of them present only once. This TCR was recovered from a female donor with Graves disease. The source material was peripheral blood mononuclear cells (PBMCs), sampled when the disease was refractory, from a patient treated with antithyroid drugs. The chain recombines TRBV28 with TRBJ2-2, with 8 bases that match TRBD2. CDR3 amino acids: CASSLSGLATTGELFF. The CDR3 nucleotides are TGTGCCAGCAGTTTATCTGGACTAGCCACTACAGGGGAGCTGTTTTTT.